The table lists the clone carrying this TCR beta chain with a count of one. The CDR3 contains 12 residues. The V gene's germline CDR1 is SEHNR and CDR2 FQNEAQ (reference sequence). V lost 3 bases to trimming and J lost 7 bases, with 9 bases between them. The assay was immunoSEQ multiplex PCR, and TCRdb's table has in-frame clones only and misses some. The top ten clones hold about 0.4% of a sample with fewer than 1.6 million clones, approximately 98.5% of them seen once. The donors were all Caucasian adults (living in Nashville, Tennessee). This sample was taken from a study of shared clonotypes between healthy human individuals.

The source material was naive CD4+ T cells sorted from blood. Documented subset: CD45RA+ positively selected. The chain is built from TRBV7-9 and TRBJ1-2, with D perhaps matching TRBD1 (5 bases). The receptor comes from a man aged 30-40 years in good health. The CDR3 DNA follows: TGTGCCAGCAGCTTTGGGGACCGTGGCTACACCTTC. Translating gives CASSFGDRGYTF.